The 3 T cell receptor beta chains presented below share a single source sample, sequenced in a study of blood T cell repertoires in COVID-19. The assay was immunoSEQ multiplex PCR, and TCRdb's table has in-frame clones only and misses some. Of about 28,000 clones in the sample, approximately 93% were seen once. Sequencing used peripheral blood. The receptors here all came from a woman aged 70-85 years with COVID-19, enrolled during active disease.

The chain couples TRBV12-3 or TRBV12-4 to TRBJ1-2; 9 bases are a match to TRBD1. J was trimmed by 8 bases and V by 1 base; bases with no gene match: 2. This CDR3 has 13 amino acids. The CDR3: CASSLGTGEGYTF. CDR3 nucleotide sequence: TGTGCCAGCAGTTTAGGGACAGGGGAAGGCTACACCTTC.

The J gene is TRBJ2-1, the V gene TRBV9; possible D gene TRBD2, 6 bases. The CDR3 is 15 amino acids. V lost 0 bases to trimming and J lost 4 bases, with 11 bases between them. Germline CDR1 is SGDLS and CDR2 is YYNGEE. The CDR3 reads CASSVAGELYNEQFF. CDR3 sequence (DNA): TGTGCCAGCAGCGTAGCGGGGGAACTTTACAATGAGCAGTTCTTC.

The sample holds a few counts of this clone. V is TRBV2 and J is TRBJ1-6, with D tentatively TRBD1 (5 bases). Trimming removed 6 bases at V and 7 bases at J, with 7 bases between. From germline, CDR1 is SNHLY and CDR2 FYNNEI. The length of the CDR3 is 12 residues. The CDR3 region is CASSPGNSPLHF. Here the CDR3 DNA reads TGTGCCAGCAGCCCAGGGAATTCACCCCTCCACTTT. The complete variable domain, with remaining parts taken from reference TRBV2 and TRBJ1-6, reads EPEVTQTPSHQVTQMGQEVILRCVPISNHLYFYWYRQILGQKVEFLVSFYNNEISEKSEIFDDQFSVERPDGSNFTLKIRSTKLEDSAMYFCASSPGNSPLHFGNGTRLTVT.